These 28 T cell receptor beta chains came from one sample sequenced in a study of shared clonotypes between healthy human individuals (dated by TCRdb to the early 2020s). The method behind the library was the immunoSEQ multiplex PCR assay. TCRdb retrieved this table from immuneACCESS and kept in-frame rearrangements only. Not all clones are present; in checked studies, unresolved V genes account for under half, and no reason is known for the remainder. The sample records some 2.1 million clones, approximately 94% of which are singletons. The ten largest clones take up 0.9% to 1.3% of the sample. CD8 naive samples were obtained by positive selection for CCR7 among CD45RO-negative cells, yielding a CD45RA+CCR7+ population from which TemRA cells were excluded. The material sequenced was naive CD8+ T cells sorted from blood. Taken with the paper, the label for cell subset or site translates to: CD45RA+CCR7+. All receptors come from a man aged 18 to 35 in good health.

This chain uses TRBV7-9 with TRBJ2-5; the D is unclear. CDR3 size: 13 residues. The V gene lost 1 base and the J gene lost 5 bases, with 8 bases spanning the gap. Germline CDR1 reads SEHNR; CDR2 reads FQNEAQ (reference sequence). As DNA, the CDR3 is TGTGCCAGCAGCTTAGTCACCACGGAGACCCAGTACTTC. It specifies CASSLVTTETQYF. The whole variable domain, filled in from reference TRBV7-9 and TRBJ2-5, reads DTGVSQNPRHKITKRGQNVTFRCDPISEHNRLYWYRQTLGQGPEFLTYFQNEAQLEKSRLLSDRFSAERPKGSFSTLEIQRTEQGDSAMYLCASSLVTTETQYFGPGTRLLVL.

The chain carries TRBV10-2 and TRBJ1-5, with TRBD1 as a possible D gene (5 bases). The V gene lost 3 bases and the J gene lost 1 base, with 13 bases spanning the gap. The length of the CDR3 is 16 residues. Looked up from germline, CDR1 is WSHSY and CDR2 is SAAADI. In DNA form, the CDR3 reads TGCGCCAGCAGTGACGGGGGATGGGGGAGCAATCAGCCCCAGCATTTT. Its protein is CASSDGGWGSNQPQHF.

CDR3 in amino acids: CAISESWDSGAINEKLFF. For the CDR3, the DNA is TGTGCCATCAGTGAGTCTTGGGACAGTGGGGCGATAAACGAAAAACTGTTTTTT. The chain joins TRBV10-3 to TRBJ1-4; 7 bases are a match to TRBD1. Trimming took 0 bases from V and 8 from J; bases not matched to a gene: 15. There are 18 residues in the CDR3. Per germline, CDR1 ENHRY and CDR2 SYGVKD.

This sequence joins TRBV4-3 and TRBJ2-4, with 12 bases identical to TRBD2. V lost 0 bases to trimming and J lost 0 bases; unmatched junction nucleotides: 12. CDR3 size: 21 residues. Germline loops: CDR1 LGHNA, CDR2 YSLEER. This CDR3 reads CASSQDRIGLAGSLAKNIQYF. The CDR3 nucleotides are TGCGCCAGCAGCCAAGATAGAATCGGACTAGCGGGATCTCTAGCCAAAAACATTCAGTACTTC.

This rearrangement joins TRBV18 to TRBJ1-1; 7 nucleotides agree with TRBD1. With V trimmed by 0 bases and J by 5 bases, 6 bases remained unmatched. This CDR3 contains 15 residues. The germline CDR1 and CDR2 sequences are KGHSH and LQKENI. The CDR3 sequence: CASSPPGTVWTEAFF. Written as DNA, the CDR3 is TGTGCCAGCTCACCACCGGGGACAGTATGGACTGAAGCTTTCTTT.

The chain joins TRBV30 to TRBJ1-1, with D maybe TRBD1 (6 bases). Germline V gene lookup returns CDR1 GTSNPN and CDR2 SVGIG (reference sequence). This CDR3 is built from 15 residues. V gave up 0 bases and J gave up 6 bases, with 17 bases separating them. CDR3 loop: CAWSVSPQGTPEAFF. The CDR3 coding sequence is TGTGCCTGGAGTGTATCCCCACAGGGTACCCCTGAAGCTTTCTTT.

This chain connects TRBV2 to TRBJ2-2; weak D call: TRBD2 (6 bases). Germline V gene sequence: CDR1 SNHLY, CDR2 FYNNEI. V gave up 3 bases and J gave up 3 bases, with 8 bases separating them. The CDR3 runs 14 residues. The CDR3 DNA follows: TGTGCCAGCAGTGAGGGGACTCACACCGGGGAGCTGTTTTTT. Its protein product is CASSEGTHTGELFF.

V usage is TRBV7-8 and J usage is TRBJ1-2; perhaps TRBD1 as D (6 bases). CDR1 is SGHVS, CDR2 FQNEAQ, per germline. The ends were cut back, 0 bases at V and 2 bases at J, with 13 bases in the middle. The CDR3 is made up of 16 amino acids. The CDR3 DNA reads TGTGCCAGCAGCTTAGCGCCGACAGGCCGAAACTATGGCTACACCTTC. Protein sequence: CASSLAPTGRNYGYTF.

The chain recombines TRBV7-8 with TRBJ1-3; possibly TRBD1 for D (5 bases). The germline CDR1 and CDR2 sequences are SGHVS and FQNEAQ. V was trimmed by 1 base and J by 4 bases, leaving 17 bases between them. This CDR3 is built from 17 residues. CDR3 DNA sequence: TGTGCCAGCAGCTTAGTAGAGAATCTAGGGGTCGGAAACACCATATATTTT. Translation: CASSLVENLGVGNTIYF.

The rearrangement links TRBV5-6 to TRBJ1-4, with TRBD1 matching 7 bases. V shed 4 bases and J 2 bases; nucleotides not matched to a gene: 5. Germline CDR1 and CDR2: SGHDT and YYEEEE. CDR3 length: 15 amino acids. The CDR3 DNA reads TGTGCCAGCAGCCAGCCGACAGGGACTAATGAAAAACTGTTTTTT. Protein: CASSQPTGTNEKLFF.

V gene TRBV5-4 combines with J gene TRBJ2-3, with 8 bases lining up with TRBD2. The CDR3 extends over 15 amino acids. Germline CDR1 and CDR2: SGHNT and YYREEE (reference sequence). The trim removed 4 bases at V and 3 bases at J, leaving 7 bases unmatched. The CDR3 sequence is CASSPGVAGTDTQYF. The DNA for the CDR3 is TGTGCCAGCAGCCCCGGGGTAGCGGGGACAGATACGCAGTATTTT. The whole variable domain, filled in from reference TRBV5-4 and TRBJ2-3, reads ETGVTQSPTHLIKTRGQQVTLRCSSQSGHNTVSWYQQALGQGPQFIFQYYREEENGRGNFPPRFSGLQFPNYSSELNVNALELDDSALYLCASSPGVAGTDTQYFGPGTRLTVL.

V usage is TRBV9 and J usage is TRBJ1-2, with 8 bases fitting TRBD1. Germline V gives CDR1 SGDLS, CDR2 YYNGEE. With 3 bases clipped from V and 8 bases from J, the junction kept 9 bases outside the gene matches. The CDR3 totals 14 residues. This CDR3 reads CASSGGQGGRGYTF. CDR3 in DNA: TGTGCCAGCAGCGGAGGACAGGGCGGGAGAGGCTACACCTTC.

This chain uses TRBV11-3 with TRBJ2-1, with 8 bases fitting TRBD1. V dropped 5 bases and J dropped 2; count of bases not matched to a gene: 14. This CDR3 contains 18 residues. The V gene's germline CDR1 is SGHNT and CDR2 YENEEA. DNA for the CDR3: TGTGCCAGCAGCCCCGGTTCCAGGGGGCCGGAGGCCTACAATGAGCAGTTCTTC. Translated: CASSPGSRGPEAYNEQFF.

Here the CDR3 reads CASMFLGTSYEQYF. DNA for the CDR3: TGTGCCAGCATGTTTCTCGGGACCTCCTACGAGCAGTACTTC. The chain uses TRBV6-1 and TRBJ2-7; D is perhaps TRBD1 or TRBD2 (5 bases each). V lost 7 bases to trimming and J lost 0 bases, with 13 bases between them. Germline values: CDR1 MNHNS, CDR2 SASEGT. The CDR3 runs 14 residues.

This clone is a singleton in its sample. The rearrangement joins TRBV7-9 to TRBJ2-1, with TRBD1 matching over 10 bases. V was pared by 6 bases and J by 5 bases, with 4 bases of the junction left unmatched. The CDR3 runs 14 residues. Germline V gene lookup returns CDR1 SEHNR and CDR2 FQNEAQ (reference sequence). The CDR3: CASRRQGAHNEQFF. The CDR3 coding sequence is TGTGCCAGCAGACGACAGGGGGCGCACAATGAGCAGTTCTTC.

The sample holds one count of this clone. V usage is TRBV27 and J usage is TRBJ2-7; 9 bases fit TRBD1. The ends lost 2 bases at V and 4 bases at J; junction bases unmatched: 6. Germline V gene data show CDR1 as MNHEY and CDR2 as SMNVEV (reference sequence). The CDR3 covers 15 residues. The CDR3 is CASSLTPGQGYEQYF. The CDR3, as DNA: TGTGCCAGCAGTTTAACACCGGGACAGGGATACGAGCAGTACTTC.

CDR3 sequence: CASSYPNYEQYF. The CDR3 region has the DNA TGTGCCAGCAGCTATCCGAATTACGAGCAGTACTTC. The gene calls are TRBV5-4 and TRBJ2-7; no definite D call. The CDR3 covers 12 residues. V lost 3 bases to trimming and J lost 4 bases, with 8 bases between them. CDR1 SGHNT and CDR2 YYREEE come from the germline V gene (reference sequence).

This clone appeared once. The chain is built from TRBV7-9 and TRBJ1-2; D not certain. This CDR3 region has 13 residues. Germline assignment: CDR1 SEHNR and CDR2 FQNEAQ (reference sequence). Trimming cost V 4 bases and J 9 bases, with 15 bases left between them. In nucleotides, the CDR3 is TGTGCCAGCAGCTCATCCACGGCGATTAGCTACACCTTC. Translation: CASSSSTAISYTF.

This clone was detected a few times. The same CDR3 also results from other DNA sequences found in this sample. The chain is built from TRBV5-6 and TRBJ2-3; D not resolved. Trimming took 0 bases from V and 2 from J, leaving 1 base between them. The CDR3 extends over 12 amino acids. Germline loops: CDR1 SGHDT, CDR2 YYEEEE. The CDR3 region is CASSLVTDTQYF. For the CDR3, the DNA is TGTGCCAGCAGCTTGGTCACAGATACGCAGTATTTT.

The rearrangement links TRBV30 to TRBJ1-2, with D perhaps TRBD1 (5 bases). There are 13 residues in the CDR3. Germline V lookup: CDR1 GTSNPN, CDR2 SVGIG (reference sequence). Trimming cost V 0 bases and J 4 bases, with 9 bases left between them. DNA for the CDR3: TGTGCCTGGAGTGTATGGGGGGGCTATGGCTACACCTTC. It codes for CAWSVWGGYGYTF.

Comments on this clone: This same CDR3 is encoded by further DNA sequences in the sample. V is TRBV9 and J is TRBJ2-2; D ambiguous. V gave up 0 bases and J gave up 2 bases, with 8 bases separating them. Per the germline V gene, CDR1 is SGDLS and CDR2 is YYNGEE. CDR3 length: 15 amino acids. The CDR3 DNA follows: TGTGCCAGCAGCGTAGGACCCGAAAACACCGGGGAGCTGTTTTTT. Protein sequence: CASSVGPENTGELFF.

In this sample, this clone turned up once. The V call is TRBV5-1, the J call TRBJ2-3, with 7 bases aligning to TRBD1. This CDR3 comprises 15 residues. The V and J ends lost 2 bases and 4 bases, in that order; junction bases with no gene match: 7. Per germline, CDR1 SGHRS and CDR2 YFSETQ. Here the CDR3 reads CASSLGGAASDTQYF. Here the CDR3 DNA reads TGCGCCAGCAGCTTAGGGGGCGCAGCGTCAGATACGCAGTATTTT.

V gene TRBV27 combines with J gene TRBJ2-7; 8 nucleotides match TRBD2. Germline CDR1 MNHEY, CDR2 SMNVEV (reference sequence). The CDR3 consists of 16 residues. Trimming cost V 6 bases and J 4 bases; bases outside gene matches: 14. The CDR3 DNA sequence: TGTGCCAGCAGCCACGTCGAGGTAGCGGGACCATACGAGCAGTACTTC. It translates to CASSHVEVAGPYEQYF.

This chain connects TRBV5-4 to TRBJ2-3; D is ambiguous. V was shortened by 3 bases and J by 7 bases, with 12 bases between the two germline ends. The CDR3 contains 13 residues. Germline CDR1 is SGHNT and CDR2 is YYREEE (reference sequence). CDR3 bases: TGTGCCAGCAGCTCTCCGAGCCCGCATACGCAGTATTTT. This codes for CASSSPSPHTQYF.

The V and J genes are TRBV30 and TRBJ2-3; 7 positions match TRBD1. The CDR3 length is 14 residues. CDR1 and CDR2 from the germline V gene are GTSNPN and SVGIG (reference sequence). The trim removed 4 bases at V and 3 bases at J, leaving 7 bases unmatched. The CDR3 nucleotides are TGTGCCTGGACTACAGGGGTAGGGACAGATACGCAGTATTTT. This codes for CAWTTGVGTDTQYF.

The chain employs TRBV4-1 and TRBJ2-1; 10 bases agree with TRBD2. The germline V gene encodes CDR1 MGHRA and CDR2 YSYEKL. The CDR3 sequence is 17 residues long. V trimming: 1 base; J trimming: 4 bases; junction bases outside the gene matches: 7. The CDR3 DNA follows: TGCGCCAGCAGCCAAGTTACCGGGACTAGCGTATACAATGAGCAGTTCTTC. It is translated as CASSQVTGTSVYNEQFF.

V and J are TRBV30 and TRBJ2-5, with D maybe TRBD2 (5 bases). This CDR3 comprises 15 residues. The germline V gene encodes CDR1 GTSNPN and CDR2 SVGIG (reference sequence). V was clipped by 4 bases and J by 5 bases, with 20 bases between them. This CDR3 reads CAWTKRGSLVETQYF. The CDR3 nucleotides are TGTGCCTGGACTAAACGAGGGTCACTTGTCGAGACCCAGTACTTC.

The chain employs TRBV4-1 and TRBJ1-3; possible D gene TRBD1, 5 bases. The CDR3 has 15 amino acids. The germline CDR1 and CDR2 sequences are MGHRA and YSYEKL. Trimming left V 4 bases short and J 6 bases short, with 16 bases between. The CDR3 region has the DNA TGCGCCAGCAGCCGAGGAGTCAGGGCGGAAAACACCATATATTTT. This sequence encodes CASSRGVRAENTIYF.